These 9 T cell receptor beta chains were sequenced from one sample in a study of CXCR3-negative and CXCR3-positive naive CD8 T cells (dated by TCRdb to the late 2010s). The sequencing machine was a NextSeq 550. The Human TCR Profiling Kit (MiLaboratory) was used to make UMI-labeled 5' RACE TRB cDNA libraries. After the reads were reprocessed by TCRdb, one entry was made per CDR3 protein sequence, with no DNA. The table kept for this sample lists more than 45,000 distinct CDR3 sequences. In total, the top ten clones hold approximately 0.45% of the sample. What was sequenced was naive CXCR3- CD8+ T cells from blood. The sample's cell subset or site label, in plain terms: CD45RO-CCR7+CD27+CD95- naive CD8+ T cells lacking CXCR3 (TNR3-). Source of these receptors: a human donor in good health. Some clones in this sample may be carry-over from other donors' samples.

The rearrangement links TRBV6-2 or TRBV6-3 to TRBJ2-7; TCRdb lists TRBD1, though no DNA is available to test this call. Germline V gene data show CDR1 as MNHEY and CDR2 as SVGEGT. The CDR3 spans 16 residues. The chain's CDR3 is CASSYGTGQVLTEQYF.

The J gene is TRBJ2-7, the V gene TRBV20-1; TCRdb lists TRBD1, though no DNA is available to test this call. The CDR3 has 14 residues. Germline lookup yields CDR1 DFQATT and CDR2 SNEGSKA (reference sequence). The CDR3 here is CSAREDRELNEQYF.

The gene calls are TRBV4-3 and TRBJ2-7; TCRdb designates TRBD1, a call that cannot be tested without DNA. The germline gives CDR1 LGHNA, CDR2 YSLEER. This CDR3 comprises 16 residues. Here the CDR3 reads CASSQDYGTGFYEQYF.

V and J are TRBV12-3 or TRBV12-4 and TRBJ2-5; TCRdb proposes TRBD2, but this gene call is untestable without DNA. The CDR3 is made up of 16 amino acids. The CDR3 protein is CASSPGLAGGRETQYF.

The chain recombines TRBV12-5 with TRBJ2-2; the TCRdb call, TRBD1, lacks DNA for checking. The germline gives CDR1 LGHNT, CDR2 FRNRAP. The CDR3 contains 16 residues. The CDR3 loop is CASGLTPEWDTGELFF.

This CDR3 reads CASSKGPGELFF. V is TRBV21-1 and J is TRBJ2-2. TRBV21-1 is termed a pseudogene. The CDR3 contains 12 residues.

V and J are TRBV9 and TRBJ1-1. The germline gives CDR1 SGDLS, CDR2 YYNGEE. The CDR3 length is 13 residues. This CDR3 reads CASSVGSGREAFF.

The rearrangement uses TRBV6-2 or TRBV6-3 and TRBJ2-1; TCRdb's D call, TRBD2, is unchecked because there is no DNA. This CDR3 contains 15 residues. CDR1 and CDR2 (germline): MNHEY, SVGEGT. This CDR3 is CASTQGTSGGNEQFF.

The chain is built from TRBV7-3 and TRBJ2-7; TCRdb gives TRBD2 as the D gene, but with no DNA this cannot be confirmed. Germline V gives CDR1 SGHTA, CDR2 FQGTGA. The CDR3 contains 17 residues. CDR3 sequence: CASSCTPTSGGAWEQYF.